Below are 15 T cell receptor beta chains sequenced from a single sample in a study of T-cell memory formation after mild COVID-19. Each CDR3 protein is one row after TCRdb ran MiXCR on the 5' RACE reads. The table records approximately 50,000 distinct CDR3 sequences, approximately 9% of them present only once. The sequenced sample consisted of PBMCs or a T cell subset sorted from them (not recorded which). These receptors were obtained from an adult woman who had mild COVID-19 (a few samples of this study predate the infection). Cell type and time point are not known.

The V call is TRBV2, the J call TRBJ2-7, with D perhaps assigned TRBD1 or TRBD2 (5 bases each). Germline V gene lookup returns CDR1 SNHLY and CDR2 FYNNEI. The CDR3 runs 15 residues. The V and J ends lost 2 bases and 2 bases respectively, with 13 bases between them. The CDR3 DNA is TGTGCCAGCAGTGAATCCCGGGACGGAGCCTACGAGCAGTACTTC. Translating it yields CASSESRDGAYEQYF.

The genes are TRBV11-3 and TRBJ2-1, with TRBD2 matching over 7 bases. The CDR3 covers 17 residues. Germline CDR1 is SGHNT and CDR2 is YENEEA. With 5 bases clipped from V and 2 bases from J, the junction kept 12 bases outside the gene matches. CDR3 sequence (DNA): TGTGCCAGCAGCCCCCCGCCCTGGAGCGGGGCCTACAATGAGCAGTTCTTC. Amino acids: CASSPPPWSGAYNEQFF.

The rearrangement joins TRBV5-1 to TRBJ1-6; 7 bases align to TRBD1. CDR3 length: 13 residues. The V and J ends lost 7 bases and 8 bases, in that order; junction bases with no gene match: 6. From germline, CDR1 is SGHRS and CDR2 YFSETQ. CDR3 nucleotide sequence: TGCGCCAGCGGCGACAGGGTTGATTCACCCCTCCACTTT. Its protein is CASGDRVDSPLHF.

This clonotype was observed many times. The CDR3 nucleotides read TGTGCCTGGAGTGTAGGGGCACGGGGAAGACAGCCCCAGCATTTT. It yields the protein CAWSVGARGRQPQHF. The V call is TRBV30, the J call TRBJ1-5; D is possibly TRBD1 (5 bases). Germline CDR1 GTSNPN, CDR2 SVGIG (reference sequence). The CDR3 sequence is 15 residues long. The ends were cut back, 0 bases at V and 7 bases at J, with 16 bases in the middle.

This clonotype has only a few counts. The CDR3 nucleotides read TGTGCCAGCAGTGCCAGACTAGCGGGAGCAGATACGCAGTATTTT. This translates into CASSARLAGADTQYF. V usage is TRBV6-5 and J usage is TRBJ2-3, with 12 bases identical to TRBD2. V was pared by 5 bases and J by 4 bases, with 4 bases of the junction left unmatched. This CDR3 has 15 residues. The germline CDR1 and CDR2 sequences are MNHEY and SVGAGI.

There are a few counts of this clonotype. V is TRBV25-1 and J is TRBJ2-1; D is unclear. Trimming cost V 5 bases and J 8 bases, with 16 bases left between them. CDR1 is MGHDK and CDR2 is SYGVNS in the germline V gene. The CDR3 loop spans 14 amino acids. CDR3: CASSWLTVTDEQFF. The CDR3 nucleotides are TGTGCCAGCAGTTGGTTGACCGTTACCGATGAGCAGTTCTTC. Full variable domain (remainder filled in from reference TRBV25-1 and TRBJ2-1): EADIYQTPRYLVIGTGKKITLECSQTMGHDKMYWYQQDPGMELHLIHYSYGVNSTEKGDLSSESTVSRIRTEHFPLTLESARPSHTSQYLCASSWLTVTDEQFFGPGTRLTVL.

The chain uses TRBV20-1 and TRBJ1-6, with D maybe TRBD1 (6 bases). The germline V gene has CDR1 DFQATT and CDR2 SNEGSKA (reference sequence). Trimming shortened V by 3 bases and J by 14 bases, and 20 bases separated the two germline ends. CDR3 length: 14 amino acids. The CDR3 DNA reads TGCAGTGCTAGTTTTTTGATGCTGGGGGGCTCCCTCCACTTT. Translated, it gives CSASFLMLGGSLHF.

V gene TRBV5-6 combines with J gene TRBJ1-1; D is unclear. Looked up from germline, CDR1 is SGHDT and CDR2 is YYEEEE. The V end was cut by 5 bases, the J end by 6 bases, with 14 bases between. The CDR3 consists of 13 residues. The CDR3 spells CASSFGSKAEAFF. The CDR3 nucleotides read TGTGCCAGCAGTTTCGGGAGTAAGGCTGAAGCTTTCTTT.

CDR3 sequence reads: CASSLVASGFYEQYF. CDR3 coding DNA: TGTGCCAGCAGCTTAGTGGCTAGCGGATTCTACGAGCAGTACTTC. The chain is built from TRBV7-6 and TRBJ2-7; 7 nucleotides agree with TRBD2. V gave up 1 base and J gave up 3 bases; unmatched junction bases: 6. There are 15 residues in the CDR3. CDR1 SGHVS and CDR2 FNYEAQ come from the germline V gene.

The CDR3 coding sequence is TGTGCCAGCAGCTCTCTGAACACCGGGGAGCTGTTTTTT. Translation: CASSSLNTGELFF. The V and J genes are TRBV7-3 and TRBJ2-2; D gene ambiguous. This CDR3 spans 13 amino acids. The germline V and J ends were trimmed by 4 bases and 1 base, with 4 bases remaining between them. Looked up from germline, CDR1 is SGHTA and CDR2 is FQGTGA.

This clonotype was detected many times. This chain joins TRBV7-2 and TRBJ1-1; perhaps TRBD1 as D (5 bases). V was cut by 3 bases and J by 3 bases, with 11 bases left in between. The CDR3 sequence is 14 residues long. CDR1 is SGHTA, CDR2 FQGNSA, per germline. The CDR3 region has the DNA TGTGCCAGCAGCTTTAAGGCCAGGGACACTGAAGCTTTCTTT. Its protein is CASSFKARDTEAFF.

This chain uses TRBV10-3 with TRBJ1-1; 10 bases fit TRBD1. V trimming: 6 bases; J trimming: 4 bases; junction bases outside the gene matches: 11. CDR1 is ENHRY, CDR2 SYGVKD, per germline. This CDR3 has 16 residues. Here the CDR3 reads CAISRQGARDGTEAFF. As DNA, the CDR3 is TGTGCCATCAGCAGACAGGGGGCGCGAGATGGCACTGAAGCTTTCTTT.

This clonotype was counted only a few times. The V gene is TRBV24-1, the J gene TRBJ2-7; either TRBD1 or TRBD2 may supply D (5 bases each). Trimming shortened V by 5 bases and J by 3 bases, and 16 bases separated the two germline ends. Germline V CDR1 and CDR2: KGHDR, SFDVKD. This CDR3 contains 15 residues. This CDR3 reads CATSAGTPRLYEQYF. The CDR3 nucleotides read TGTGCCACCAGTGCAGGGACCCCCAGGCTCTACGAGCAGTACTTC.

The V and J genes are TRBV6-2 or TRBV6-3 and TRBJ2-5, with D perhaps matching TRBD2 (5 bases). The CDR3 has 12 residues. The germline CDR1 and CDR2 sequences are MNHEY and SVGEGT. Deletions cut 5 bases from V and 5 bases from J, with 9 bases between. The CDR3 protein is CASSPTTETQYF. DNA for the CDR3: TGTGCCAGCAGTCCGACTACGGAGACCCAGTACTTC.

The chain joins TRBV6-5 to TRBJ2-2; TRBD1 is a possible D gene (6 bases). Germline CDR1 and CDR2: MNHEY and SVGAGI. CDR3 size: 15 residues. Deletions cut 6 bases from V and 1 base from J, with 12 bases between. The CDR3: CASRPPGQNTGELFF. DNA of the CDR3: TGTGCCAGCAGGCCACCGGGACAGAACACCGGGGAGCTGTTTTTT.